The 19 T cell receptor beta chains in this list originate from one sample, sequenced in a study of CD8 T cells in Susac syndrome. With random hexamers, about 0.5 to 1 ug RNA was reverse transcribed. TCRdb fed the immunoSEQ multiplex PCR reads into MiXCR, producing one record per CDR3 protein. The table has under 350,000 distinct CDR3 sequences, just over 90% seen once. The specimen sequenced was CD4+ T cells from PBMCs. The receptor set was obtained from a human donor with multiple sclerosis.

The rearrangement uses TRBV7-3 and TRBJ1-1; D might be TRBD1 (5 bases). The germline V and J ends were trimmed by 0 bases and 1 base, with 9 bases remaining between them. Germline V gene sequence: CDR1 SGHTA, CDR2 FQGTGA. CDR3 length: 15 amino acids. CDR3 sequence: CASSLTAGSNTEAFF. CDR3 sequence (DNA): TGTGCCAGCAGCTTAACGGCAGGGTCGAACACTGAAGCTTTCTTT. The full variable domain, its missing parts supplied by reference TRBV7-3 and TRBJ1-1, is GAGVSQTPSNKVTEKGKYVELRCDPISGHTALYWYRQSLGQGPEFLIYFQGTGAADDSGLPNDRFFAVRPEGSVSTLKIQRTERGDSAVYLCASSLTAGSNTEAFFGQGTRLTVV.

This chain links TRBV4-2 with TRBJ2-1; D is undetermined. The ends were cut back, 4 bases at V and 8 bases at J, with 9 bases in the middle. Germline V CDR1 and CDR2: LGHNA, YNFKEQ. The CDR3 has 12 amino acids. CDR3 sequence (DNA): TGTGCCAGCAGCCCCGGTCCGGATGAGCAGTTCTTC. This gives the protein CASSPGPDEQFF.

CDR3 residues: CATSRSGTGYEQYF. The DNA of the CDR3 is TGTGCCACCAGCAGATCCGGGACGGGGTACGAGCAGTACTTC. J is TRBJ2-7 and V is TRBV15; D possibly uses TRBD1 or TRBD2 (5 bases each). From germline, CDR1 is LNHNV and CDR2 YYDKDF (reference sequence). The CDR3 length is 14 residues. V was shortened by 2 bases and J by 4 bases, with 12 bases between the two germline ends.

V usage is TRBV12-3 or TRBV12-4 and J usage is TRBJ1-2; D uncertain. V lost 5 bases and J lost 4, with 11 bases in between. CDR3 length: 13 residues. The CDR3 region is CASSVDGTYGYTF. CDR3 sequence (DNA): TGTGCCAGCAGTGTGGACGGCACCTATGGCTACACCTTC.

The chain is built from TRBV7-9 and TRBJ2-2; no reliable D call. The germline V and J ends were trimmed by 1 base and 6 bases, with 12 bases remaining between them. Germline values: CDR1 SEHNR, CDR2 FQNEAQ (reference sequence). The CDR3 extends over 15 amino acids. The CDR3 sequence is CASSLGSPASGELFF. Written as DNA, the CDR3 is TGTGCCAGCAGCTTAGGTTCGCCAGCCTCCGGGGAGCTGTTTTTT.

This chain links TRBV7-9 with TRBJ1-2; possibly TRBD1 for D (5 bases). The germline CDR1 and CDR2 sequences are SEHNR and FQNEAQ (reference sequence). Trimming left V 2 bases short and J 11 bases short, with 12 bases between. This CDR3 contains 12 residues. CDR3 amino acids: CASSLQQGLYTF. CDR3 bases: TGTGCCAGCAGCTTACAGCAGGGACTTTACACCTTC.

This chain connects TRBV5-4 to TRBJ1-1, with TRBD1 as a possible D gene (6 bases). CDR1 is SGHNT and CDR2 is YYREEE in the germline V gene (reference sequence). There are 16 residues in the CDR3. V gave up 4 bases and J gave up 3 bases, with 19 bases separating them. This chain's CDR3 is CASSKVGGEGYTEAFF. In DNA form, the CDR3 reads TGTGCCAGCAGCAAGGTTGGGGGCGAGGGATACACTGAAGCTTTCTTT. Together with reference TRBV5-4 and TRBJ1-1, the CDR3 gives the full variable domain: ETGVTQSPTHLIKTRGQQVTLRCSSQSGHNTVSWYQQALGQGPQFIFQYYREEENGRGNFPPRFSGLQFPNYSSELNVNALELDDSALYLCASSKVGGEGYTEAFFGQGTRLTVV.

V usage is TRBV7-8 and J usage is TRBJ2-7; D unresolved. Trimming stripped 4 bases from V and 7 bases from J, with 8 bases between. Germline lookup yields CDR1 SGHVS and CDR2 FQNEAQ. This CDR3 has 11 amino acids. The CDR3, as DNA: TGTGCCAGCAGCTCCTTTCTTGAGCAGTACTTC. This sequence encodes CASSSFLEQYF.

The V and J genes are TRBV29-1 and TRBJ1-2; 7 bases agree with TRBD1. Germline lookup yields CDR1 SQVTM and CDR2 ANQGSEA. CDR3 length: 13 amino acids. The CDR3 region has the DNA TGCAGTACCGACAGGGAAGTTGGCTATGGCTACACCTTC. Its translation: CSTDREVGYGYTF. The variable domain in full, with the rest retrieved from reference TRBV29-1 and TRBJ1-2, is SAVISQKPSRDICQRGTSLTIQCQVDSQVTMMFWYRQQPGQSLTLIATANQGSEATYESGFVIDKFPISRPNLTFSTLTVSNMSPEDSSIYLCSTDREVGYGYTFGSGTRLTVV.

The chain couples TRBV5-1 to TRBJ2-3; D is perhaps TRBD2 (5 bases). V was cut by 6 bases and J by 0 bases, with 11 bases left in between. The CDR3 extends over 14 amino acids. Germline lookup yields CDR1 SGHRS and CDR2 YFSETQ. CDR3 in DNA: TGCGCCAGCACTTGGACTTTGAGCACAGATACGCAGTATTTT. This sequence encodes CASTWTLSTDTQYF.

The chain is built from TRBV6-2 or TRBV6-3 and TRBJ2-3, with D perhaps matching TRBD2 (5 bases). This CDR3 has 15 residues. Germline loops: CDR1 MNHEY, CDR2 SVGEGT. Trimming removed 0 bases from V and 4 bases from J, with 11 bases in between. CDR3 sequence (DNA): TGTGCCAGCAGTTACTCGCTGAGGGTCCCAGATACGCAGTATTTT. Residues: CASSYSLRVPDTQYF.

The chain uses TRBV20-1 and TRBJ2-7; D may correspond to TRBD1 or TRBD2 (5 bases each). There are 14 residues in the CDR3. V was clipped by 5 bases and J by 2 bases, with 16 bases between them. Germline loops: CDR1 DFQATT, CDR2 SNEGSKA (reference sequence). The CDR3 DNA is TGCAGTGCTGGAGCAGGGACGGCCACCTACGAGCAGTACTTC. Residues: CSAGAGTATYEQYF.

The CDR3 nucleotides read TGTGCCAGCAGCTTATTTCAGGGAAGAGGCACCGGGGAGCTGTTTTTT. Protein product: CASSLFQGRGTGELFF. The chain employs TRBV7-3 and TRBJ2-2; D is possibly TRBD1 (5 bases). V lost 2 bases and J 4 bases, leaving 14 bases between the germline ends. Germline V gene sequence: CDR1 SGHTA, CDR2 FQGTGA. CDR3 size: 16 residues.

This clonotype was counted a single time. The chain carries TRBV7-9 and TRBJ2-4; 9 bases map to TRBD1. V dropped 1 base and J dropped 8; count of bases not matched to a gene: 9. The CDR3 runs 16 residues. Germline CDR1 SEHNR, CDR2 FQNEAQ (reference sequence). CDR3 bases: TGTGCCAGCAGCTTAGGACGGACAGGGGAGGTGGACATTCAGTACTTC. Translating gives CASSLGRTGEVDIQYF.

CDR3 in DNA: TGCAGCGTTGAAGCGGGCAGGACTACCACTGAAGCTTTCTTT. Translated: CSVEAGRTTTEAFF. The rearrangement links TRBV29-1 to TRBJ1-1; D gene ambiguous. The germline gives CDR1 SQVTM, CDR2 ANQGSEA. CDR3 size: 14 residues. V lost 1 base, J lost 4 bases, and 13 bases lay in between.

The chain is built from TRBV7-6 and TRBJ2-7; 8 bases are a match to TRBD1. Germline CDR1 and CDR2: SGHVS and FNYEAQ. The trim removed 5 bases at V and 5 bases at J, leaving 11 bases unmatched. The CDR3 runs to 15 residues. Written as DNA, the CDR3 is TGTGCCAGCAGCCGGACAGGGAGCGCTTTGAACGAGCAGTACTTC. Its protein product is CASSRTGSALNEQYF.

The V call is TRBV25-1, the J call TRBJ2-3; D is uncertain. Trimming stripped 3 bases from V and 3 bases from J, with 10 bases between. The CDR3 contains 14 residues. Germline V gives CDR1 MGHDK, CDR2 SYGVNS. The CDR3, as DNA: TGTGCCAGCAGTGACGGGCTGGGGACAGATACGCAGTATTTT. This codes for CASSDGLGTDTQYF.

V gene TRBV20-1 combines with J gene TRBJ2-3; D is possibly TRBD1 or TRBD2 (5 bases each). Per germline, CDR1 DFQATT and CDR2 SNEGSKA (reference sequence). The CDR3 has 11 residues. The V gene lost 5 bases and the J gene lost 11 bases, with 14 bases spanning the gap. The CDR3 DNA follows: TGCAGTGCTGGAGCCCTTGGGGGGCAGTATTTT. It yields the protein CSAGALGGQYF.

The V call is TRBV7-9, the J call TRBJ1-2; TRBD1 agrees at 9 bases. This CDR3 has 15 amino acids. The V gene end was trimmed by 5 bases and the J gene end by 8 bases; junction bases not matched to a gene: 12. The germline V gene has CDR1 SEHNR and CDR2 FQNEAQ (reference sequence). The CDR3 coding sequence is TGTGCCAGCAGCCGCCCTATTAGGACAGGGGACGGCTACACCTTC. Protein: CASSRPIRTGDGYTF.